This TCR beta chain comes out of a study of OX40 agonist ivuxolimab in advanced cancers. The method was immunoSEQ multiplex PCR; TCRdb's version includes in-frame clones alone and lacks a portion of them. The sample includes roughly 48,000 clones, 83% of them seen just once. CDR3 length equals 14 residues. Germline V gives CDR1 MNHEY, CDR2 SVGAGI. The ends lost 7 bases at V and 7 bases at J; junction bases unmatched: 11. V is TRBV6-5 and J is TRBJ1-2; 8 nucleotides line up with TRBD1. The input for sequencing was CD4+ or CD8+ T cells sorted from blood, taken in a trial of the OX40 agonist ivuxolimab. The TCR sequence derives from an adult with an advanced solid tumor such as melanoma, head and neck, liver or kidney cancer. This CDR3 reads CASKRQGPRGGYTF. In DNA form, the CDR3 reads TGTGCCAGCAAGCGACAGGGGCCCCGGGGTGGCTACACCTTC.